This T cell receptor (beta chain) comes out of a study of T-cell memory formation after mild COVID-19. This clonotype was detected a few times. The germline V gene encodes CDR1 SGHRS and CDR2 YFSETQ. The CDR3 is 14 amino acids. V lost 0 bases, J lost 5 bases, and 5 bases stayed unmatched. One entry per CDR3 protein results from TCRdb running MiXCR on the 5' RACE reads. The repertoire includes hundreds of thousands of distinct CDR3 sequences, roughly 17% of them detected once, and about 8.1% sits in the top ten. This receptor was taken from an adult woman who had mild COVID-19 (a few samples of this study predate the infection). Cell type and time point are not known. The sequencing sample was made of PBMCs or a T cell subset sorted from them (not recorded which). The genes are TRBV5-1 and TRBJ2-7; 7 nucleotides line up with TRBD2. The CDR3 DNA follows: TGCGCCAGCAGCTTGGACGGGGGGACCCACGAGCAGTACTTC. It yields the protein CASSLDGGTHEQYF.